This record concerns one T cell receptor beta chain sequence. Only a few counts were recorded for this clonotype. Its antigen is unknown. No per-base quality is available; no much larger clone lies one base away. Only healthy Caucasian donors were included. Three pairs of female monozygotic twins, all aged about 18 to 29 years, made up the twin cohort. CD4+ and CD8+ T cell populations were isolated with positive isolation kits from Invitrogen. Reading from cysteine to phenylalanine, the CDR3 counts 16 amino acids. The retained sequence is limited to the CDR3, 48 bases, with the frame set at the first base. As encoded in the germline V gene (reference sequence), CDR1 is DFQATT while CDR2 is SNEGSKA. The germline ends are 20 bases apart after V is trimmed by 0 bases and J by 5 bases. The data stem from a study of identical twins (dated by TCRdb to 2016 to 2018). With respect to the entire study: To test whether fetal clonotypes persist, this study deep-sequenced TCR alpha and beta repertoires from monozygotic twins, from unrelated adults of various ages, and from cord blood. To rule out contamination, replicate twin experiments were performed at different times with different library preparation protocols.

The full study reports these points: Recombination models systematically underestimated out-of-frame TCR alpha sharing in monozygotic twins but agreed with sharing between unrelated individuals. Zero-insertion analyses could be partly confounded by invariant T cells such as MAIT and iNKT, though diverse VJ usage argued against such confounding for most clonotypes. Compared with coincidental sharing between unrelated individuals, out-of-frame TCR alpha sequences shared between twins had an excess of sequences with low generation probability. Because the same donors could not be followed over many years, conclusions were based on cross-sectional statistical analysis. A weaker excess of twin sharing was found in beta out-of-frame sequences because the signal-to-noise ratio was lowered by fewer shared sequences. Abundant cord blood beta clonotypes had fewer insertions, young adult naive repertoires showed a similar but weaker trend, and memory repertoires showed no such trend.

The library came from 5' RACE. Instrument used: Illumina HiSeq 2000. Template switching introduced a universal primer binding site; the final cDNA contained a unique molecular identifier, enabling accurate counting of TCR cDNA molecules. First-strand cDNA for TCR alpha and beta chains was synthesized from specific primers in the conserved constant-segment region. To control for contamination, every cDNA library carried two barcodes: a SMART-Mk sample barcode plus Illumina barcodes. TruSeq adapter sequences, together with Illumina sample barcodes, were added in two successive PCR steps. Sequencing of the TCR alpha and beta cDNA libraries was done on the Illumina HiSeq platform using custom primers. The paper's processing steps were these. MiGEC was used to process raw reads and extract unique molecular identifiers, and MiXCR was used to find CDR3 positions. For each individual, recombination models were inferred using an EM algorithm with the repgenHMM and IGoR tools. The tcR package in R was used for shared clonotype analysis, with sharing normalized by the product of cloneset sizes. Out-of-frame nonproductive sequences were analyzed to study raw recombination free of thymic and clonal selection effects. TCRdb applied fastp at Q25 and MiXCR to the public reads, then kept only in-frame beta chains. Duplicate CDR3 protein sequences are folded into a single record with the most common DNA and genes. TCRdb, rather than the study authors, made the V and J calls. The table for this sample lists roughly 490,000 distinct CDR3 sequences; 14% of them were counted only once. Jointly, the top ten make up approximately 1% of the sample.

A further study also used this sample, focusing on yellow fever vaccine responses in identical twins. Per that second paper: The T cell response to vaccination in identical twins was reported by the authors to appear partly convergent and partly personalized. Focusing on identical twins, the study followed the T cell clones that responded to the vaccine, and did so with precision.

This sequence was found in a woman under 30 in good health. The rearrangement joined TRBV20-1 to TRBJ2-7; a tentative D call is TRBD1 (6 bases match). Sequencing was done on a sample of CD4+ T cells sorted from blood. The encoded CDR3 is CSAREARGSARNEQYF. The bases are TGCAGTGCTAGAGAGGCCAGGGGATCAGCTAGAAACGAGCAGTACTTC.